Below are 26 T cell receptor beta chains sequenced from a single sample in a study of a mutant IDH1 vaccine in newly diagnosed glioma. Their cognate antigens are unknown. Using immunoSEQ multiplex PCR, the repertoire was profiled, and TCRdb retains in-frame clones only, with some absent. The table includes some 80,000 clones, more than 80% detected once. Time point specified: week 23, last vaccination. Mutant IDH1 20-mer peptide, at 300 ug, made up each vaccine dose, with topical imiquimod. The sample here was PBMCs, taken from a glioma patient whose treatment included an IDH1 peptide vaccine. These receptors were taken from a woman between 45 and 65 years old with glioma.

This clone has more than one count but fewer than ten. One end of the junction varies from germline; a read error may be responsible. The rearrangement links TRBV7-7 to TRBJ2-7; 7 bases match TRBD1. Germline V CDR1 and CDR2: SSHAT, FNYEAQ (reference sequence). The CDR3 is 15 residues long. The chain's CDR3 is CASSPMTGPSHEQYF. As DNA, the CDR3 is TGTGCTAGCAGCCCGATGACAGGGCCTTCCCACGAGCAGTACTTC.

The chain has TRBV28 and TRBJ2-1, with 12 bases fitting TRBD2. Germline CDR1 MDHEN, CDR2 SYDVKM. Trimming took 8 bases from V and 7 from J; bases not matched to a gene: 6. The CDR3 is 14 residues long. The CDR3 region has the DNA TGTGCCAGCTCGCGACTAGCGGGAGCAAATGAGCAGTTCTTC. Residues: CASSRLAGANEQFF.

CDR3 sequence (DNA): TGTGCCAGCAGTTACTGGGACAGGGAGGTCGACGGGGAGCTGTTTTTT. Amino acid sequence: CASSYWDREVDGELFF. The V gene is TRBV6-6, the J gene TRBJ2-2; 9 nucleotides align to TRBD1. V shed 1 base and J 7 bases; nucleotides not matched to a gene: 7. The germline V gene encodes CDR1 MNHNY and CDR2 SVGAGI (reference sequence). This CDR3 is 16 amino acids long.

DNA of the CDR3: TGTGCCAGCAGTTCCGCCTCGTCAGGGGTAAATTCACCCCTCCACTTT. Translated: CASSSASSGVNSPLHF. The chain combines TRBV28 with TRBJ1-6, with D perhaps matching TRBD1 (6 bases). This CDR3 comprises 16 residues. V shed 4 bases and J shed 7 bases, with 17 bases lying between them. Per the germline V gene, CDR1 is MDHEN and CDR2 is SYDVKM.

The rearrangement joins TRBV6-1 to TRBJ2-5; no reliable D call. Near its end, the DNA agrees better with TRBJ2-7, so the J call may be wrong. CDR3 length: 14 amino acids. Germline V gene data show CDR1 as MNHNS and CDR2 as SASEGT. The CDR3 here is CASRKTVPAYEQYF. The CDR3 coding sequence is TGTGCCAGCAGGAAAACAGTACCTGCCTACGAGCAGTACTTC.

The chain couples TRBV11-3 to TRBJ2-2; TRBD2 agrees at 8 bases. The CDR3 totals 16 residues. Per germline, CDR1 SGHNT and CDR2 YENEEA. V shed 3 bases and J 4 bases; nucleotides not matched to a gene: 7. The CDR3 spells CASSLHSGTGTGELFF. In nucleotides, the CDR3 is TGTGCCAGCAGCTTGCATAGCGGGACGGGCACCGGGGAGCTGTTTTTT.

The chain has TRBV7-3 and TRBJ2-3, with D perhaps given as TRBD1 or TRBD2 (5 bases each). Trimming removed 4 bases from V and 5 bases from J, with 16 bases in between. The germline CDR1 and CDR2 sequences are SGHTA and FQGTGA. The CDR3 loop spans 15 amino acids. The CDR3 sequence: CASSSTRGEGDTQYF. As DNA, the CDR3 is TGTGCCAGCAGCTCTACTAGAGGGGAAGGAGATACGCAGTATTTT. The full variable domain, completed using reference TRBV7-3 and TRBJ2-3, is GAGVSQTPSNKVTEKGKYVELRCDPISGHTALYWYRQSLGQGPEFLIYFQGTGAADDSGLPNDRFFAVRPEGSVSTLKIQRTERGDSAVYLCASSSTRGEGDTQYFGPGTRLTVL.

This sequence joins TRBV7-9 and TRBJ1-5, with D perhaps matching TRBD1 (6 bases). V lost 5 bases and J 2 bases, leaving 13 bases between the germline ends. The CDR3 is 15 amino acids. The V gene's germline CDR1 is SEHNR and CDR2 FQNEAQ (reference sequence). Here the CDR3 DNA reads TGTGCCAGCAGCCCGACAGGTCGAGGCAATCAGCCCCAGCATTTT. Translation: CASSPTGRGNQPQHF.

The chain combines TRBV15 with TRBJ2-7; TRBD1 agrees at 7 bases. The CDR3 extends over 13 amino acids. V trimming: 3 bases; J trimming: 3 bases; junction bases outside the gene matches: 2. CDR1 and CDR2 from the germline V gene are LNHNV and YYDKDF (reference sequence). CDR3 sequence: CATSRGDSYEQYF. CDR3 sequence (DNA): TGTGCCACCAGCAGGGGGGACAGCTACGAGCAGTACTTC. Full variable domain (outside the CDR3, taken from reference TRBV15 and TRBJ2-7): DAMVIQNPRYQVTQFGKPVTLSCSQTLNHNVMYWYQQKSSQAPKLLFHYYDKDFNNEADTPDNFQSRRPNTSFCFLDIRSPGLGDTAMYLCATSRGDSYEQYFGPGTRLTVT.

V and J are TRBV30 and TRBJ1-1, with 8 bases matching TRBD1. The length of the CDR3 is 13 residues. Germline-derived CDR1 and CDR2 are GTSNPN and SVGIG (reference sequence). V shed 1 base, J shed 7 bases, and the junction held 5 bases outside the gene matches. The CDR3 spells CAWSALGQGEAFF. In DNA, the CDR3 is TGTGCCTGGAGTGCCCTCGGACAGGGTGAAGCTTTCTTT.

The gene calls are TRBV28 and TRBJ2-1; 8 positions match TRBD1. The CDR3 is made up of 14 amino acids. Germline V CDR1 and CDR2: MDHEN, SYDVKM. V trimming: 6 bases; J trimming: 8 bases; junction bases outside the gene matches: 9. The CDR3 bases are TGTGCCAGCAGCCTGGAACAGGGGGGCTATGAGCAGTTCTTC. The encoded protein is CASSLEQGGYEQFF.

This clone was recorded once. V gene TRBV11-2 combines with J gene TRBJ1-1; D is perhaps TRBD1 (5 bases). The CDR3 has 14 amino acids. Trimming shortened V by 4 bases and J by 3 bases, and 12 bases separated the two germline ends. Germline V gives CDR1 SGHAT, CDR2 FQNNGV. The CDR3 is CASSSHGGDTEAFF. In DNA, the CDR3 is TGTGCCAGCAGCTCCCACGGGGGGGACACTGAAGCTTTCTTT.

The chain's CDR3 is CASSLGTTNEKLFF. As DNA, the CDR3 is TGCGCCAGCAGCTTGGGAACAACTAATGAAAAACTGTTTTTT. This sequence joins TRBV5-1 and TRBJ1-4; no reliable D call. The CDR3 has 14 amino acids. Deletions cut 0 bases from V and 0 bases from J, with 3 bases between. Germline CDR1 and CDR2: SGHRS and YFSETQ.

J is TRBJ1-2 and V is TRBV2, with D hard to call. The length of the CDR3 is 12 residues. Looked up from germline, CDR1 is SNHLY and CDR2 is FYNNEI. V lost 6 bases and J 3 bases, leaving 8 bases between the germline ends. The CDR3 nucleotides read TGTGCCAGCAGGACGGGCGACTATGGCTACACCTTC. Encoded protein: CASRTGDYGYTF.

The count of this clone is one. The chain has TRBV6-5 and TRBJ1-3; no firm D call. This CDR3 is built from 15 residues. Germline-derived CDR1 and CDR2 are MNHEY and SVGAGI. Trimming left V 2 bases short and J 4 bases short, with 12 bases between. CDR3 in DNA: TGTGCCAGCAGTTACAGTCTGGGTCTCGGAAACACCATATATTTT. This codes for CASSYSLGLGNTIYF.

The gene calls are TRBV28 and TRBJ2-5; 9 nucleotides agree with TRBD2. The CDR3 totals 13 residues. Germline V gene data show CDR1 as MDHEN and CDR2 as SYDVKM. With 7 bases clipped from V and 1 base from J, the junction kept 1 base outside the gene matches. The DNA of the CDR3 is TGTGCCAGCATTAGCGGGGGCCAAGAGACCCAGTACTTC. It codes for CASISGGQETQYF.

This clone was observed a few times. J is TRBJ1-5 and V is TRBV18; no clear D gene. From germline, CDR1 is KGHSH and CDR2 LQKENI. CDR3 length: 13 amino acids. Trimming shortened V by 3 bases and J by 4 bases, and 7 bases separated the two germline ends. CDR3 in amino acids: CASSPDGNQPQHF. The CDR3 DNA follows: TGTGCCAGCTCACCTGACGGGAATCAGCCCCAGCATTTT.

This chain uses TRBV11-2 with TRBJ2-5; tentatively, D is TRBD1 or TRBD2 (5 bases each). The V and J ends lost 6 bases and 10 bases respectively, with 24 bases between them. This CDR3 has 15 amino acids. In germline, CDR1 is SGHAT, CDR2 FQNNGV. This chain's CDR3 is CASSWGIASTSGQYF. CDR3 nucleotides: TGTGCCAGCAGTTGGGGGATAGCGTCAACCTCGGGCCAGTACTTC.

This chain connects TRBV27 to TRBJ2-7; D is perhaps TRBD2 (5 bases). V was pared by 0 bases and J by 1 base, with 13 bases between. The CDR3 loop spans 16 amino acids. Germline loops: CDR1 MNHEY, CDR2 SMNVEV (reference sequence). CDR3 coding DNA: TGTGCCAGCAGTTTATCGAGCGGAGAAGCATCCTACGAGCAGTACTTC. The encoded protein is CASSLSSGEASYEQYF.

This rearrangement joins TRBV6-5 to TRBJ2-7; 8 bases fit TRBD1. V lost 0 bases, J lost 5 bases, and 9 bases stayed unmatched. This CDR3 is 16 amino acids long. Per germline, CDR1 MNHEY and CDR2 SVGAGI. The CDR3 DNA sequence: TGTGCCAGCAGTTACTCGAGAGGGCCAGGGGGCCACGAGCAGTACTTC. Translating gives CASSYSRGPGGHEQYF.

This sequence joins TRBV19 and TRBJ2-7; D gene uncertain. The germline gives CDR1 LNHDA, CDR2 SQIVND (reference sequence). The CDR3 is 13 residues long. The V and J ends lost 3 bases and 0 bases respectively, with 6 bases between them. The CDR3 region has the DNA TGTGCCAGTAGTATGTGGGTCTCCTACGAGCAGTACTTC. Protein: CASSMWVSYEQYF. Combining the CDR3 with reference TRBV19 and TRBJ2-7 gives the whole variable domain DGGITQSPKYLFRKEGQNVTLSCEQNLNHDAMYWYRQDPGQGLRLIYYSQIVNDFQKGDIAEGYSVSREKKESFPLTVTSAQKNPTAFYLCASSMWVSYEQYFGPGTRLTVT.

The rearrangement links TRBV4-1 to TRBJ2-1; 9 bases line up with TRBD2. From germline, CDR1 is MGHRA and CDR2 YSYEKL. CDR3 length equals 14 residues. Trimming cost V 5 bases and J 10 bases; bases outside gene matches: 9. In DNA, the CDR3 is TGCGCCAGCAGCGCGCCCCTTAGCGGGGGCGAGCAGTTCTTC. This encodes CASSAPLSGGEQFF.

The chain couples TRBV19 to TRBJ2-2, with 14 bases matching TRBD2. V shed 8 bases and J 5 bases; nucleotides not matched to a gene: 1. The CDR3 extends over 14 amino acids. Germline lookup yields CDR1 LNHDA and CDR2 SQIVND (reference sequence). The CDR3 protein is CASGTSGRTGELFF. The CDR3 nucleotides are TGTGCCAGTGGGACTAGCGGGAGAACCGGGGAGCTGTTTTTT.

The chain combines TRBV5-4 with TRBJ2-3; 10 nucleotides match TRBD1. The V segment lost 4 bases and the J segment 2 bases; nucleotides outside the gene matches: 10. The CDR3 contains 17 residues. Per the germline V gene, CDR1 is SGHNT and CDR2 is YYREEE (reference sequence). CDR3 amino acids: CASSRPGQGITTDTQYF. DNA for the CDR3: TGTGCCAGCAGCCGGCCGGGACAGGGGATTACCACAGATACGCAGTATTTT.

The chain uses TRBV27 and TRBJ1-1; D is ambiguous. The CDR3 is made up of 14 amino acids. The germline V gene encodes CDR1 MNHEY and CDR2 SMNVEV (reference sequence). The V end lost 9 bases, the J end lost 4 bases, and 18 bases lay between the germline ends. The CDR3 sequence: CASARGSTGTEAFF. CDR3 nucleotides: TGTGCCAGTGCCCGCGGGAGCACGGGCACTGAAGCTTTCTTT.

The rearrangement joins TRBV19 to TRBJ2-3, with D hard to call. Per the germline V gene, CDR1 is LNHDA and CDR2 is SQIVND (reference sequence). V was trimmed by 2 bases and J by 6 bases, leaving 9 bases between them. This CDR3 has 13 residues. Here the CDR3 reads CASSIIGSDTQYF. The CDR3 DNA is TGTGCCAGTAGTATAATAGGGTCTGATACGCAGTATTTT.